This TCR beta chain is from a study of blood T cell repertoires in COVID-19. In the study overall: The samples span acute and convalescent COVID-19 from the United States, Italy and Spain.

The assay was immunoSEQ multiplex PCR, and TCRdb's table has in-frame clones only and misses some. The sample contains hundreds of thousands of clones, around 91% of which appear only once. Germline V gives CDR1 SGHAT, CDR2 FQNNGV. The V end lost 3 bases, the J end lost 4 bases, and 15 bases lay between the germline ends. The CDR3 consists of 15 residues. The sequenced sample consisted of peripheral blood. The receptor comes from a young woman who had recovered from COVID-19. The chain combines TRBV11-2 with TRBJ1-1; maybe TRBD1 (5 bases). The CDR3 DNA follows: TGTGCCAGCAGCTTCCGACAGCCACTGGGCACTGAAGCTTTCTTT. Translated, it gives CASSFRQPLGTEAFF. The variable domain in full, with the rest retrieved from reference TRBV11-2 and TRBJ1-1, is EAGVAQSPRYKIIEKRQSVAFWCNPISGHATLYWYQQILGQGPKLLIQFQNNGVVDDSQLPKDRFSAERLKGVDSTLKIQPAKLEDSAVYLCASSFRQPLGTEAFFGQGTRLTVV.